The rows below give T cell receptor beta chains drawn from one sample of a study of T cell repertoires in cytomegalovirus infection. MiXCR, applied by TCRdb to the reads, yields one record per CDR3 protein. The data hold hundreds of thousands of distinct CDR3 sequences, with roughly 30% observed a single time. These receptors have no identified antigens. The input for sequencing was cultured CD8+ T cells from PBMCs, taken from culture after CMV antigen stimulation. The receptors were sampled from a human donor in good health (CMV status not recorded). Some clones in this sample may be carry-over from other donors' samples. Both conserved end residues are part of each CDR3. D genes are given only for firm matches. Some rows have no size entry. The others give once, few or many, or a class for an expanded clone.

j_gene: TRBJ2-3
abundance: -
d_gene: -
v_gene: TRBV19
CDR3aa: CASSVRRQLGDTQYF
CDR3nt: TGTGCCAGTAGTGTCCGGAGACAATTGGGAGATACGCAGTATTTT

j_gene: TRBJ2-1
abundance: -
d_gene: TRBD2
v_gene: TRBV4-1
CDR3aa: CASSQDILAGGNNEQFF
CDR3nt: TGCGCCAGCAGCCAAGACATTCTAGCGGGGGGAAATAATGAGCAGTTCTTC

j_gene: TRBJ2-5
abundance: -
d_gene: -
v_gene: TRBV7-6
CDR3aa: CASSLSGPPQYF
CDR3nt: TGTGCCAGCAGCTTATCGGGACCGCCCCAGTACTTC

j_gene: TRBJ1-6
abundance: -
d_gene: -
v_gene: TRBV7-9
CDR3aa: CASSLAGSLKNSPLHF
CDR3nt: TGTGCCAGCAGCTTAGCGGGCAGTCTAAAGAATTCACCCCTCCACTTT

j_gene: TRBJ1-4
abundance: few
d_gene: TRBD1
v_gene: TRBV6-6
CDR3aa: CASSQDRRNEKLFF
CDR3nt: TGTGCCAGCAGCCAGGACAGGAGAAATGAAAAACTGTTTTTT

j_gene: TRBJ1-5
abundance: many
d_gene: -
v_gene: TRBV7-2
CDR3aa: CASSLGVTQPQHF
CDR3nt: TGTGCCAGCAGCTTAGGGGTTACTCAGCCCCAGCATTTT

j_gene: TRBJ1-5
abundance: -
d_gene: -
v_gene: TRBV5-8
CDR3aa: CASSLLQFSNQPQHF
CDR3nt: TGTGCCAGCAGCTTGTTACAGTTTAGCAATCAGCCCCAGCATTTT

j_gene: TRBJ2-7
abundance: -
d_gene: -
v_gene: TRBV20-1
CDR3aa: CSARDIEGTYEQYF
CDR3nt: TGCAGTGCTAGAGATATCGAGGGTACCTACGAGCAGTACTTC

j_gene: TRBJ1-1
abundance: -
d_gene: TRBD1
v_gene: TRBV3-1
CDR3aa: CASTPPDRNEAFF
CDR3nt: TGTGCCAGCACCCCCCCGGACAGGAATGAAGCTTTCTTT

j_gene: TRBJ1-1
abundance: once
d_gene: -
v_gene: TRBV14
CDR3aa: CASSQVGLASLNTEAFF
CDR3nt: TGTGCCAGCAGCCAAGTTGGGTTGGCTTCCCTGAACACTGAAGCTTTCTTT

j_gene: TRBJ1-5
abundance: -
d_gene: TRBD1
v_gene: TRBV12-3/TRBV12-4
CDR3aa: CASQQGSGWAQHF
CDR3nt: TGTGCCAGCCAACAGGGGTCCGGGTGGGCCCAGCATTTT

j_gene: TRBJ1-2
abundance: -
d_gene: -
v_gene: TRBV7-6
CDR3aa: CASSGEDPLGYTF
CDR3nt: TGTGCCAGCAGCGGGGAGGATCCGCTGGGCTACACCTTC

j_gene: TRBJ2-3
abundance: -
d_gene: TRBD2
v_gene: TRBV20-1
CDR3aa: CSARDRGGSSTDTQYF
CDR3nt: TGCAGTGCTAGAGATCGGGGGGGCTCTAGCACAGATACGCAGTATTTT

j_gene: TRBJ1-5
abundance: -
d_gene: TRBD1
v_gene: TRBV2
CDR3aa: CASKRDRGRDQPQHF
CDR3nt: TGTGCCAGCAAGAGGGACAGGGGACGGGATCAGCCCCAGCATTTT

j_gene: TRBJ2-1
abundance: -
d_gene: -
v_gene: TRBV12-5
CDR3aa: CASGFSKGLNIPDEQFF
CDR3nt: TGTGCTAGTGGTTTTTCCAAGGGCCTAAATATCCCGGATGAGCAGTTCTTC

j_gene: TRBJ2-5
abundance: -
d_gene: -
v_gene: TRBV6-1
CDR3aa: CAGDNRGIQETQYF
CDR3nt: TGTGCCGGGGATAATCGTGGTATCCAAGAGACCCAGTACTTC

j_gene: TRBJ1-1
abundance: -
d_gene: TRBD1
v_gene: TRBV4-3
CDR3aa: CASSQARGHRGLSTEAFF
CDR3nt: TGCGCCAGCAGCCAAGCCCGGGGGCACAGGGGGCTGAGTACTGAAGCTTTCTTT

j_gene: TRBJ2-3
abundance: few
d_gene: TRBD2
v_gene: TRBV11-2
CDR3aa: CASSLEWGGTDTQYF
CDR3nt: TGTGCCAGCAGCTTAGAGTGGGGGGGTACAGATACGCAGTATTTT

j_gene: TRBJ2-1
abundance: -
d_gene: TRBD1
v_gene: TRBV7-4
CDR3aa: CASSLTGTEDYNEQFF
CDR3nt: TGTGCCAGCAGTTTAACCGGGACAGAGGACTACAATGAGCAGTTCTTC

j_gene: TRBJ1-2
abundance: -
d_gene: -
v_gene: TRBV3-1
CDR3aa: CASSQDPGQSYGYTF
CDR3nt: TGTGCCAGCAGCCAAGACCCTGGACAGAGCTATGGCTACACCTTC

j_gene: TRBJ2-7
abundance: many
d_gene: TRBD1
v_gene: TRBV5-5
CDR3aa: CASSLAPGGSYEQYF
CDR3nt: TGTGCCAGCAGCTTGGCCCCAGGGGGCTCCTACGAGCAGTACTTC

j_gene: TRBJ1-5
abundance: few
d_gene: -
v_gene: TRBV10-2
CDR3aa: CASSESKGPQHF
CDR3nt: TGCGCCAGCAGTGAGTCAAAGGGGCCCCAGCATTTT

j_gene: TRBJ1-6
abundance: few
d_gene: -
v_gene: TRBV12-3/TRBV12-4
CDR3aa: CASSFSHSSYNSPLHF
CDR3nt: TGTGCCAGCAGTTTTTCCCACAGCTCCTATAATTCACCCCTCCACTTT

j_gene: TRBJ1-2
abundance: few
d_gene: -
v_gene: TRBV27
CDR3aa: CASSSTRGYGYTF
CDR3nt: TGTGCCAGCAGTTCCACAAGGGGCTATGGCTACACCTTC

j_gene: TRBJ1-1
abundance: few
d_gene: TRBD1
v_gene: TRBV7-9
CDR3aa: CASSIPGGNTEAFF
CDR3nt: TGTGCCAGCAGCATCCCAGGGGGGAACACTGAAGCTTTCTTT

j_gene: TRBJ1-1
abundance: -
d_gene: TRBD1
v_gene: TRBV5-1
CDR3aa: CASSEWDRANTEAFF
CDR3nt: TGCGCCAGCAGCGAATGGGACAGGGCTAACACTGAAGCTTTCTTT

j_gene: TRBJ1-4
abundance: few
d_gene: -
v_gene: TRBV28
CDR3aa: CASRPETVVFEKLFF
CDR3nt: TGTGCCAGCAGACCTGAAACAGTGGTATTCGAAAAACTGTTTTTT

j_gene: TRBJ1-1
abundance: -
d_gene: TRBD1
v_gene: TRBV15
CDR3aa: CATSRDLAGGMNTEAFF
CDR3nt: TGTGCCACCAGCAGAGATTTGGCAGGGGGAATGAACACTGAAGCTTTCTTT

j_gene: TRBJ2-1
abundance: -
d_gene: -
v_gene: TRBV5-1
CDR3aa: CASSLEGGAFYNEQFF
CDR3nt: TGCGCCAGCAGCCTCGAAGGGGGGGCCTTCTACAATGAGCAGTTCTTC

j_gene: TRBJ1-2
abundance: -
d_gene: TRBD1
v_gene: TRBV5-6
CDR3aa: CASSWGGPGQDNYGYTF
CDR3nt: TGTGCCAGCAGCTGGGGTGGTCCGGGACAGGACAACTATGGCTACACCTTC

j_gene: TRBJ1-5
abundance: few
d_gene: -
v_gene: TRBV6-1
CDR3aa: CASREGNQPQHF
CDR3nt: TGTGCCAGCAGGGAAGGGAATCAGCCCCAGCATTTT

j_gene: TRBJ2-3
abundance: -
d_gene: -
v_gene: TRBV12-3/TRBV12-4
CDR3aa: CASGHGGGAGDTQYF
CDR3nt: TGTGCCAGCGGTCACGGAGGGGGCGCCGGAGATACGCAGTATTTT

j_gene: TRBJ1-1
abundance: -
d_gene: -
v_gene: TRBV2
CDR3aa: CASTPGRKNTEAFF
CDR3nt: TGTGCCAGCACCCCGGGACGGAAGAACACTGAAGCTTTCTTT

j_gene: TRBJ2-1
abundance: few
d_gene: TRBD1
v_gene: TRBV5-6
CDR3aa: CASSVRGSSYNEQFF
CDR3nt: TGTGCCAGCAGCGTCAGGGGGAGCTCCTACAATGAGCAGTTCTTC

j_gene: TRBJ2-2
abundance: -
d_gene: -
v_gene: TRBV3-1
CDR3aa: CASSRYRTTGTGELFF
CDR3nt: TGTGCCAGCAGCCGTTACAGGACAACAGGCACCGGGGAGCTGTTTTTT

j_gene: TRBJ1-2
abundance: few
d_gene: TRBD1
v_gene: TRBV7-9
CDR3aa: CASSFEGQGEGYTF
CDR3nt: TGTGCCAGCAGCTTCGAGGGACAGGGGGAGGGCTACACCTTC

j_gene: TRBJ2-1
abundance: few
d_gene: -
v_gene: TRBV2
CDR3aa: CASSEREAHYSSYNEQFF
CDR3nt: TGTGCCAGCAGTGAAAGGGAGGCCCATTACAGCTCCTACAATGAGCAGTTCTTC

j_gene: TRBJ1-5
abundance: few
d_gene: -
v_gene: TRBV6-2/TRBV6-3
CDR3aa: CASSYSHRVISNQPQHF
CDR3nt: TGTGCCAGCAGTTACTCGCACAGGGTAATTAGCAATCAGCCCCAGCATTTT

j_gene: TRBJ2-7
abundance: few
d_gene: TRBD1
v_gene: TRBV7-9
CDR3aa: CASSYRDSSYEQYF
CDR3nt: TGTGCCAGCAGCTACCGGGACAGTTCCTACGAGCAGTACTTC

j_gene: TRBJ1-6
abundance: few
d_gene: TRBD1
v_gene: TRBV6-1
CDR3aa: CASSGTVGNSPLHF
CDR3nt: TGTGCCAGCAGCGGGACAGTCGGAAATTCACCCCTCCACTTT

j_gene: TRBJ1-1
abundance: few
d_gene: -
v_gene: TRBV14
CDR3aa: CASSQVGGGRTEAFF
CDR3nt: TGTGCCAGCAGCCAAGTAGGCGGGGGTCGGACTGAAGCTTTCTTT

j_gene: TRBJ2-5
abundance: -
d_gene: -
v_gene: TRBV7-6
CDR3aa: CASSLLRRGLQETQYF
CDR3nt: TGTGCCAGCAGCTTACTCCGGCGGGGACTCCAAGAGACCCAGTACTTC

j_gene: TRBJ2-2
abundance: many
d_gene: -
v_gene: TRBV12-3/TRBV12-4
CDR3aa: CASSLRPPPRVTGELFF
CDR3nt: TGTGCCAGCAGTTTAAGGCCCCCTCCCAGGGTCACCGGGGAGCTGTTTTTT

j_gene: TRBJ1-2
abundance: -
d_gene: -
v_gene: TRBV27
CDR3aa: CASRPIDGGSVGYTF
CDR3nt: TGTGCCAGCAGGCCCATCGATGGGGGATCGGTAGGCTACACCTTC

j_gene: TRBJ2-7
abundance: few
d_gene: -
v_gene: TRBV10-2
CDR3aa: CASSEIGGYEQYF
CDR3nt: TGCGCCAGCAGTGAGATAGGGGGGTACGAGCAGTACTTC

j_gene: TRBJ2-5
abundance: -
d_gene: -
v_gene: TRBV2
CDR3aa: CASSPGAGFATQYF
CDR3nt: TGTGCCAGCAGCCCCGGGGCAGGGTTTGCGACCCAGTACTTC

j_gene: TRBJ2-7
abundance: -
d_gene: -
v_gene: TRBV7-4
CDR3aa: CAGSLSPTPIYEQYF
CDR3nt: TGTGCCGGCAGCTTATCACCAACACCTATTTACGAGCAGTACTTC

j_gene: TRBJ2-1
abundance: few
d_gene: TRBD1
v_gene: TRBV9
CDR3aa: CASTPGGHNEQFF
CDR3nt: TGTGCCAGCACCCCAGGGGGCCACAATGAGCAGTTCTTC

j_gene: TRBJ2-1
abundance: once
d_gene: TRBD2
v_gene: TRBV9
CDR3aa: CASASGGSDYNEQFF
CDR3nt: TGTGCCAGCGCTAGCGGGGGGTCGGATTACAATGAGCAGTTCTTC

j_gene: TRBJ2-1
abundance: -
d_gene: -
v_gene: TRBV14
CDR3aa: CASSPATTVHNERFF
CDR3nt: TGTGCCAGCAGCCCCGCAACGACCGTCCACAATGAGCGGTTCTTC

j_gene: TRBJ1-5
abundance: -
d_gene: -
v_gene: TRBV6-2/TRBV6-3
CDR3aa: CASTSSGGGQPQHF
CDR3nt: TGTGCCAGCACGAGTTCAGGAGGAGGTCAGCCCCAGCATTTT